Below are 32 T cell receptor beta chains sequenced from a single sample in a study of blood T cell repertoires in COVID-19 (dated by TCRdb to 2018 to 2020). Receptor libraries were prepared by the immunoSEQ multiplex PCR assay. Entries here come from immuneACCESS through TCRdb and include only in-frame sequences with V and J called. Some clones fail to appear in such tables; in the studies checked, an unresolved V gene covers under half of the shortfall, and the cause of the remainder is unknown. This sample gives about 200,000 clones in total; just over 85% of them show up just once. 3% to 4% of the sample is taken by the ten largest. The specimen sequenced was PBMCs or T cells enriched from blood (not recorded which). Receptors originate from a woman between 40 and 55 years old with acute COVID-19.

This rearrangement joins TRBV10-3 to TRBJ2-5, with D tentatively TRBD2 (6 bases). This CDR3 has 15 amino acids. V dropped 3 bases and J dropped 5 bases, with 16 bases sitting between them. Germline lookup yields CDR1 ENHRY and CDR2 SYGVKD. The CDR3 nucleotides read TGTGCCATCAGTGATGGTGGGGGAGGCGGGGAGACCCAGTACTTC. Translated, it gives CAISDGGGGGETQYF.

V usage is TRBV5-1 and J usage is TRBJ1-2; D gene unclear. The CDR3 spans 14 residues. Germline lookup yields CDR1 SGHRS and CDR2 YFSETQ. Trimming took 0 bases from V and 2 from J, leaving 8 bases between them. This CDR3 reads CASSLEPGNYGYTF. CDR3 sequence (DNA): TGCGCCAGCAGCTTGGAACCCGGGAACTATGGCTACACCTTC.

Points on this clone: The same CDR3 arises from other DNA sequences in this sample as well. V and J are TRBV2 and TRBJ2-1; 11 bases fit TRBD2. The germline V gene encodes CDR1 SNHLY and CDR2 FYNNEI. The CDR3 covers 14 residues. J lost 7 bases, V lost 8 bases, and 7 bases had no gene match. CDR3 sequence: CASRAGTSGNEQFF. In DNA, the CDR3 is TGTGCCAGCCGAGCCGGGACTAGCGGAAATGAGCAGTTCTTC.

The rearrangement uses TRBV5-1 and TRBJ1-2; 7 nucleotides line up with TRBD1. Unmatched junction bases numbered 7, after V lost 4 bases and J lost 4 bases. The CDR3 is 14 amino acids. The germline V gene has CDR1 SGHRS and CDR2 YFSETQ. CDR3 in amino acids: CASSATGTAYGYTF. In nucleotides, the CDR3 is TGCGCCAGCAGCGCGACCGGGACAGCCTATGGCTACACCTTC.

The chain uses TRBV28 and TRBJ1-1; unclear D gene. The CDR3 contains 15 residues. Trimming took off 6 bases at V and 1 base at J, with 15 bases between the two ends. Germline CDR1 and CDR2: MDHEN and SYDVKM. This CDR3 is CASRPDTVRNTEAFF. DNA for the CDR3: TGTGCCAGCAGACCTGATACGGTGAGGAACACTGAAGCTTTCTTT.

The chain joins TRBV5-1 to TRBJ1-2; 9 positions agree with TRBD1. The trim removed 8 bases at V and 2 bases at J, leaving 7 bases unmatched. Germline assignment: CDR1 SGHRS and CDR2 YFSETQ. The CDR3 is made up of 14 amino acids. CDR3 in amino acids: CASTQGASNYGYTF. The CDR3 nucleotides read TGCGCCAGTACACAGGGGGCCTCAAACTATGGCTACACCTTC.

This chain links TRBV5-1 with TRBJ1-1; 10 bases are a match to TRBD1. The CDR3 sequence is 15 residues long. J lost 6 bases, V lost 0 bases, and 5 bases had no gene match. Germline V CDR1 and CDR2: SGHRS, YFSETQ. CDR3 amino acids: CASSLAPGQGSEAFF. CDR3 DNA sequence: TGCGCCAGCAGCTTGGCCCCGGGACAGGGGTCTGAAGCTTTCTTT.

The genes are TRBV2 and TRBJ2-1, with 8 bases lining up with TRBD2. The germline V gene has CDR1 SNHLY and CDR2 FYNNEI. The CDR3 consists of 15 residues. The V segment lost 8 bases and the J segment 0 bases; nucleotides outside the gene matches: 6. In DNA, the CDR3 is TGTGCCAGCGTCGAAAGCGGGAGCTCCTACAATGAGCAGTTCTTC. Its translation is CASVESGSSYNEQFF. Combining the CDR3 with reference TRBV2 and TRBJ2-1 gives the whole variable domain EPEVTQTPSHQVTQMGQEVILRCVPISNHLYFYWYRQILGQKVEFLVSFYNNEISEKSEIFDDQFSVERPDGSNFTLKIRSTKLEDSAMYFCASVESGSSYNEQFFGPGTRLTVL.

This sequence joins TRBV5-4 and TRBJ2-5; 9 bases map to TRBD2. The ends lost 4 bases at V and 1 base at J; junction bases unmatched: 5. Germline V lookup: CDR1 SGHNT, CDR2 YYREEE (reference sequence). The CDR3 contains 15 residues. The CDR3 protein is CASSEPLAGQETQYF. CDR3 coding DNA: TGTGCCAGCAGCGAACCACTAGCGGGCCAAGAGACCCAGTACTTC.

The V call is TRBV5-1, the J call TRBJ1-1, with 7 bases lining up with TRBD1. In germline, CDR1 is SGHRS, CDR2 YFSETQ. The CDR3 runs 17 residues. The ends lost 4 bases at V and 4 bases at J; junction bases unmatched: 16. This CDR3 is CASSPPPGQPYLTEAFF. CDR3 DNA sequence: TGCGCCAGCAGCCCCCCACCGGGACAGCCTTACCTCACTGAAGCTTTCTTT.

The chain joins TRBV29-1 to TRBJ2-3; a weak D match, TRBD1 (8 bases). V was trimmed by 7 bases and J by 2 bases, leaving 16 bases between them. Per germline, CDR1 SQVTM and CDR2 ANQGSEA. This CDR3 comprises 14 residues. For the CDR3, the DNA is TGCAGCGCCAACAGGGGGGGGAACACAGATACGCAGTATTTT. Protein sequence: CSANRGGNTDTQYF.

The chain has TRBV27 and TRBJ2-5, with a tentative D call TRBD2 (5 bases). CDR1 and CDR2 (germline): MNHEY, SMNVEV (reference sequence). The CDR3 length is 14 residues. V was clipped by 5 bases and J by 0 bases, with 10 bases between them. As DNA, the CDR3 is TGTGCCAGCAGTGCGACTAACTACCAAGAGACCCAGTACTTC. It yields the protein CASSATNYQETQYF.

V gene TRBV5-4 combines with J gene TRBJ2-5; 9 bases are shared with TRBD2. CDR1 is SGHNT, CDR2 YYREEE, per germline (reference sequence). The CDR3 runs 15 residues. V lost 0 bases and J lost 9; bases outside the gene matches: 9. CDR3 coding DNA: TGTGCCAGCAGCTTGGCCTCTAGCGGGAACAAGGCCCAGTACTTC. Its translation is CASSLASSGNKAQYF.

V usage is TRBV19 and J usage is TRBJ2-7, with D possibly TRBD1 on 5 matching bases. The CDR3 spans 12 residues. CDR1 is LNHDA and CDR2 is SQIVND in the germline V gene (reference sequence). Between the trimmed V and J ends, which lost 5 bases and 2 bases, there was a span of 7 bases. The CDR3 region is CASSQGPYEQYF. CDR3 nucleotide sequence: TGTGCCAGTAGTCAGGGCCCCTACGAGCAGTACTTC.

The V and J genes are TRBV7-9 and TRBJ1-1; TRBD1 is a possible D gene (5 bases). The CDR3 covers 13 residues. CDR1 and CDR2 (germline): SEHNR, FQNEAQ (reference sequence). V shed 5 bases and J shed 5 bases, with 12 bases lying between them. CDR3 sequence: CASSIQGGTEAFF. The CDR3 nucleotides are TGTGCCAGCAGCATTCAGGGAGGAACTGAAGCTTTCTTT.

This chain links TRBV18 with TRBJ2-1, with 12 bases matching TRBD2. The CDR3 has 20 amino acids. Germline-derived CDR1 and CDR2 are KGHSH and LQKENI. V shed 1 base and J 8 bases; nucleotides not matched to a gene: 18. The CDR3 spells CASSPQSRLAGAFRFHEQFF. The CDR3 nucleotides are TGTGCCAGCTCACCACAATCCCGACTAGCGGGAGCATTTCGTTTTCATGAGCAGTTCTTC.

For the CDR3, the DNA is TGTGCCACCCGACAGGGGACTGAAGCTTTCTTT. It specifies CATRQGTEAFF. This chain links TRBV10-3 with TRBJ1-1, with 8 bases identical to TRBD1. The CDR3 has 11 residues. Trimming removed 10 bases from V and 5 bases from J; junction bases left unmatched: 3. Germline V CDR1 and CDR2: ENHRY, SYGVKD.

J is TRBJ2-3 and V is TRBV7-2; 7 bases are a match to TRBD2. Germline V lookup: CDR1 SGHTA, CDR2 FQGNSA. The V and J ends lost 3 bases and 0 bases, in that order; junction bases with no gene match: 9. CDR3 length: 17 amino acids. In DNA form, the CDR3 reads TGTGCCAGCAGCTTTTCCACTTTAGCGGGCAGCACAGATACGCAGTATTTT. Its translation: CASSFSTLAGSTDTQYF.

The rearrangement links TRBV28 to TRBJ2-4; unclear D gene. Trimming removed 0 bases from V and 2 bases from J, with 8 bases in between. CDR1 is MDHEN, CDR2 SYDVKM, per germline. This CDR3 spans 15 amino acids. The CDR3 region has the DNA TGTGCCAGCAGTTTATGGTGGAGTTCCAAAAACATTCAGTACTTC. As protein: CASSLWWSSKNIQYF.

The CDR3 region has the DNA TGTGCCAGCTCACCCGCCGGGACTAGCGGGACGGGGGGCCAGTTCTTC. Its protein is CASSPAGTSGTGGQFF. The V call is TRBV18, the J call TRBJ2-1, with TRBD2 identical over 13 bases. Germline V gene sequence: CDR1 KGHSH, CDR2 LQKENI. CDR3 length: 16 residues. J was trimmed by 13 bases and V by 3 bases; bases with no gene match: 12.

The chain links TRBV9 to TRBJ2-7, with TRBD1 as a possible D gene (6 bases). The CDR3 length is 14 residues. V shed 4 bases and J shed 0 bases, with 11 bases lying between them. The germline gives CDR1 SGDLS, CDR2 YYNGEE. The CDR3 region has the DNA TGTGCCAGCAGCCGAGGGGGTAGCTCCTACGAGCAGTACTTC. This sequence encodes CASSRGGSSYEQYF. The full variable domain, rest sourced from reference TRBV9 and TRBJ2-7, is DSGVTQTPKHLITATGQRVTLRCSPRSGDLSVYWYQQSLDQGLQFLIQYYNGEERAKGNILERFSAQQFPDLHSELNLSSLELGDSALYFCASSRGGSSYEQYFGPGTRLTVT.

The chain recombines TRBV3-1 (or the pseudogene TRBV3-2) with TRBJ2-7, with D perhaps TRBD2 (5 bases). V was clipped by 0 bases and J by 0 bases, with 9 bases between them. Germline V gene lookup returns CDR1 LGHDT and CDR2 YNNKEL (reference sequence). The CDR3 sequence is 15 residues long. The CDR3 loop reads CASSQDRDGSYEQYF. The CDR3 nucleotides read TGTGCCAGCAGCCAAGACCGGGATGGCTCCTACGAGCAGTACTTC.

The V gene is TRBV27, the J gene TRBJ2-2; D gene ambiguous. The CDR3 totals 12 residues. CDR1 and CDR2 from the germline V gene are MNHEY and SMNVEV (reference sequence). V was pared by 10 bases and J by 2 bases, with 8 bases between. The CDR3 DNA follows: TGTGCCACCCAGGCTAACACCGGGGAGCTGTTTTTT. It specifies CATQANTGELFF.

The rearrangement joins TRBV27 to TRBJ1-2; D is unclear. Trimming removed 2 bases at V and 5 bases at J, with 9 bases between. Germline V gene sequence: CDR1 MNHEY, CDR2 SMNVEV (reference sequence). The CDR3 is made up of 13 amino acids. DNA of the CDR3: TGTGCCAGCAGTTTAGGAGGCGGGTATGGCTACACCTTC. Encoded protein: CASSLGGGYGYTF.

The chain has TRBV5-4 and TRBJ2-5; no clear D gene. The CDR3 runs 15 residues. V was clipped by 3 bases and J by 4 bases, with 16 bases between them. CDR1 is SGHNT, CDR2 YYREEE, per germline (reference sequence). CDR3 bases: TGTGCCAGCAGCTCCCCGAGCCTCCAACTAGAGACCCAGTACTTC. It translates to CASSSPSLQLETQYF. The variable domain in full, with the rest retrieved from reference TRBV5-4 and TRBJ2-5, is ETGVTQSPTHLIKTRGQQVTLRCSSQSGHNTVSWYQQALGQGPQFIFQYYREEENGRGNFPPRFSGLQFPNYSSELNVNALELDDSALYLCASSSPSLQLETQYFGPGTRLLVL.

The chain links TRBV28 to TRBJ1-1, with TRBD1 matching 7 bases. In germline, CDR1 is MDHEN, CDR2 SYDVKM. With V trimmed by 5 bases and J by 4 bases, 10 bases remained unmatched. This CDR3 has 15 amino acids. The DNA of the CDR3 is TGTGCCAGCAGTCCTATCCCAGGGGGTCTCACTGAAGCTTTCTTT. It codes for CASSPIPGGLTEAFF.

The chain couples TRBV10-1 to TRBJ1-1; the match to TRBD1 covers 7 bases. The junction had 3 bases not matched to a gene; V was cut back by 4 bases and J by 1 base. This CDR3 has 14 residues. Germline CDR1 reads WNHNN; CDR2 reads SYGVQD (reference sequence). In DNA, the CDR3 is TGCGCCAGCAGTGGAAGGACAGGGAACACTGAAGCTTTCTTT. This encodes CASSGRTGNTEAFF.

The chain has TRBV6-5 and TRBJ2-2; 7 positions match TRBD1. V was pared by 2 bases and J by 10 bases, with 7 bases of the junction left unmatched. The CDR3 spans 14 residues. Germline CDR1 MNHEY, CDR2 SVGAGI. The CDR3 sequence is CASSYGRQGAELFF. The CDR3 DNA reads as TGTGCCAGCAGTTACGGGCGACAGGGCGCGGAGCTGTTTTTT.

The CDR3 reads CASSLSQGPGGYTF. The CDR3 nucleotides read TGTGCCAGCAGTTTATCACAGGGGCCAGGGGGCTACACCTTC. The chain recombines TRBV28 with TRBJ1-2, with TRBD1 identical over 7 bases. The CDR3 sequence is 14 residues long. V was clipped by 1 base and J by 8 bases; unmatched bases: 7. Germline V CDR1 and CDR2: MDHEN, SYDVKM.

J is TRBJ1-1 and V is TRBV19, with a weak D call TRBD1 (5 bases). Germline CDR1 reads LNHDA; CDR2 reads SQIVND (reference sequence). V lost 7 bases, J lost 5 bases, and 17 bases lay in between. The CDR3 is made up of 14 amino acids. The CDR3 nucleotides read TGTGCCAGTATGATGGGGGGAGTAAGGACTGAAGCTTTCTTT. Encoded protein: CASMMGGVRTEAFF.

The chain uses TRBV15 and TRBJ1-2, with D possibly TRBD1 on 5 matching bases. This CDR3 spans 14 amino acids. Germline V CDR1 and CDR2: LNHNV, YYDKDF (reference sequence). Trimming removed 0 bases at V and 8 bases at J, with 13 bases between. CDR3 amino acids: CATSRDRGEGGYTF. The CDR3 coding sequence is TGTGCCACCAGCAGAGATCGAGGGGAGGGAGGCTACACCTTC.

This clone was seen a single time. This chain connects TRBV18 to TRBJ2-3, with 9 positions matching TRBD1. CDR3 length: 19 amino acids. V was pared by 5 bases and J by 4 bases, with 19 bases of the junction left unmatched. Germline V gives CDR1 KGHSH, CDR2 LQKENI. The CDR3 here is CASSNTLGQGTLRSDTQYF. The CDR3 coding sequence is TGTGCCAGCTCAAACACCCTGGGACAGGGAACGCTCCGGTCAGATACGCAGTATTTT.